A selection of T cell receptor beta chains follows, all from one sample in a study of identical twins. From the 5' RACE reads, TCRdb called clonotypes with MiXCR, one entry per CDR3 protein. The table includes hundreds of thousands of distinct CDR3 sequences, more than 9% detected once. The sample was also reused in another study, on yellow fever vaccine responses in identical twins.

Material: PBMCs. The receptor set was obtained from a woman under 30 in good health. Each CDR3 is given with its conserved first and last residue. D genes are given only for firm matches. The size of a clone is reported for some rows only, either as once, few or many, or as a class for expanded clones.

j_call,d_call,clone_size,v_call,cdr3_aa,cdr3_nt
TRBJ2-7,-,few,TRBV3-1,CASSQDGPVGGYEQYF,TGTGCCAGCAGCCAAGACGGTCCCGTCGGAGGATACGAGCAGTACTTC
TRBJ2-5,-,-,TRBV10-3,CATRHQETQYF,TGTGCCACCCGGCACCAAGAGACCCAGTACTTC
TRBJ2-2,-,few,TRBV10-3,CATTDTNTGELFF,TGTGCCACGACAGATACGAACACCGGGGAGCTGTTTTTT
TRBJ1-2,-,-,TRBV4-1,CASSQVSQNGYTF,TGCGCCAGCAGCCAAGTATCACAGAATGGCTACACCTTC
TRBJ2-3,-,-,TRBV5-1,CASSLGVLTDTRYF,TGCGCCAGCAGCTTGGGTGTCCTCACAGATACGCGGTATTTT
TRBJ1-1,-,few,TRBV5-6,CASSSTEMNTEAFF,TGTGCCAGCAGTTCGACAGAGATGAACACTGAAGCTTTCTTT
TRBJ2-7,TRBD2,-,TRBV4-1,CASSQDGRGYEQYF,TGCGCCAGCAGCCAAGATGGGAGGGGCTACGAGCAGTACTTC
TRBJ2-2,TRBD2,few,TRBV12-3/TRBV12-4,CASTTGGDTGELFF,TGTGCCAGCACAACCGGGGGGGACACCGGGGAGCTGTTTTTT
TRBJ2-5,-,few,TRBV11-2,CASRSGQPKRETQYF,TGTGCCAGCAGATCGGGACAACCAAAACGGGAGACCCAGTACTTC
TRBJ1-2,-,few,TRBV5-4,CASSLLFSPMYGYTF,TGTGCCAGCAGCTTGCTTTTTAGCCCTATGTATGGCTACACCTTC
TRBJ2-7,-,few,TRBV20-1,CSARDPRGGYEQYF,TGCAGTGCTAGAGATCCCAGGGGAGGTTACGAGCAGTACTTC
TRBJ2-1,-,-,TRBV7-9,CASSISGLDKQFF,TGTGCCAGCAGCATCTCCGGGCTCGATAAGCAGTTCTTC
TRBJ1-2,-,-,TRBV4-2,CASSQAQQGLGANYGYTF,TGTGCCAGCAGCCAAGCTCAGCAGGGGCTCGGAGCTAACTATGGCTACACCTTC
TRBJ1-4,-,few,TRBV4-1,CASSQEGRPGNEKLFF,TGCGCCAGCAGCCAAGAGGGACGGCCTGGAAATGAAAAACTGTTTTTT
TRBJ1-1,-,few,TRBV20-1,CSAGRNTEAFF,TGCAGTGCGGGGAGGAACACTGAAGCTTTCTTT
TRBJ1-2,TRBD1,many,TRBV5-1,CASSLSPADRSNYGYTF,TGCGCCAGCAGCTTGTCTCCTGCGGACAGGTCTAACTATGGCTACACCTTC
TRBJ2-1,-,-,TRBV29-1,CSVEGAPSSSYNEQFF,TGCAGCGTTGAAGGGGCCCCGAGCAGCTCCTACAATGAGCAGTTCTTC
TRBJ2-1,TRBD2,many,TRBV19,CASSIGAVAGDDNEQFF,TGTGCCAGTAGTATTGGTGCCGTAGCGGGGGATGACAATGAGCAGTTCTTC
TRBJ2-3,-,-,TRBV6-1,CASKSLGPREPGTDTQYF,TGTGCCAGCAAATCGTTGGGCCCACGGGAACCGGGCACAGATACGCAGTATTTT
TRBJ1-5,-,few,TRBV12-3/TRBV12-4,CASSFGSASNQPQHF,TGTGCCAGCAGTTTCGGGAGTGCGAGCAATCAGCCCCAGCATTTT
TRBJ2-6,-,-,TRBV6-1,CASSEGEAGANVLTF,TGTGCCAGCAGTGAAGGGGAGGCTGGGGCCAACGTCCTGACTTTC
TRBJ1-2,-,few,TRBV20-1,CSVSPRGRGGYTF,TGCAGTGTCTCCCCCCGGGGCCGGGGTGGCTACACCTTC
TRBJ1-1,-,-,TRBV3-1,CASSLPGGGTEAFF,TGTGCCAGCAGCCTCCCGGGGGGAGGCACTGAAGCTTTCTTT
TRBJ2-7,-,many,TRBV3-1,CASSQVGNEQYF,TGTGCCAGCAGCCAAGTCGGCAACGAGCAGTACTTC
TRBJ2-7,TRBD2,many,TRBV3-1,CASSQVAGGHEQYF,TGTGCCAGCAGCCAAGTAGCGGGAGGCCACGAGCAGTACTTC
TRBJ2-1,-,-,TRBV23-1,CASSQTPRITYNEQFF,TGCGCCAGCAGTCAAACTCCCCGAATAACATACAATGAGCAGTTCTTC
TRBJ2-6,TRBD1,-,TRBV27,CATRGTGATSGANVLTF,TGTGCCACCCGAGGGACAGGGGCAACCTCTGGGGCCAACGTCCTGACTTTC
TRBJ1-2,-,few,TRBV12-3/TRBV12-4,CASSTQTGIGYGYTF,TGTGCCAGCAGTACCCAAACAGGGATTGGCTATGGCTACACCTTC
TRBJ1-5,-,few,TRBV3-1,CASSQAASNQPQHF,TGTGCCAGCAGCCAAGCGGCTAGCAATCAGCCCCAGCATTTT
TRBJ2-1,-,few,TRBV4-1,CASSFPSAEQFF,TGCGCCAGCAGCTTCCCGTCCGCTGAGCAGTTCTTC
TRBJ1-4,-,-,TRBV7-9,CASSRRGGEPEKLFF,TGTGCCAGCAGCCGCAGAGGGGGTGAGCCAGAAAAACTGTTTTTT
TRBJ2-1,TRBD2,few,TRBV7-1,CASSSFGNVRAGGTSGHNEQFF,TGTGCCAGCAGCTCATTCGGCAACGTCAGGGCCGGAGGGACTAGCGGGCACAATGAGCAGTTCTTC
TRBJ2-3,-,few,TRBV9,CASSAYSGATDTQYF,TGTGCCAGCAGTGCATATAGCGGTGCCACAGATACGCAGTATTTT
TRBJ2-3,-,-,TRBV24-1,CATSDSYRADTQYF,TGTGCCACCAGTGATTCCTACAGGGCGGATACGCAGTATTTT
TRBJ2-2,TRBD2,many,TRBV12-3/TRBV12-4,CASSASLAGGFAGELFF,TGTGCCAGCAGTGCGAGCTTAGCGGGAGGGTTTGCCGGGGAGCTGTTTTTT
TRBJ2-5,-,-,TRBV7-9,CASIGPPRYQETQYF,TGTGCCAGCATAGGGCCTCCTCGGTACCAAGAGACCCAGTACTTC
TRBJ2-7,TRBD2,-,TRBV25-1,CASSDLAGGYEQYF,TGTGCCAGCAGTGACCTAGCGGGGGGCTACGAGCAGTACTTC
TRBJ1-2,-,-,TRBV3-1,CASSQGNTNYGYTF,TGTGCCAGCAGCCAAGGAAACACTAACTATGGCTACACCTTC
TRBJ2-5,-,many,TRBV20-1,CSARLRTVEETQYF,TGCAGTGCTAGACTACGGACAGTAGAAGAGACCCAGTACTTC
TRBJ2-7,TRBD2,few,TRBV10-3,CAITSGERYEQYF,TGTGCCATCACTAGCGGGGAACGCTACGAGCAGTACTTC
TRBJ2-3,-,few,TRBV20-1,CSARDPKVNTQYF,TGCAGTGCTAGAGATCCCAAGGTGAATACGCAGTATTTT
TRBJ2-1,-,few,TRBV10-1,CASSVGRVNEQFF,TGCGCCAGCAGTGTAGGTCGGGTCAATGAGCAGTTCTTC
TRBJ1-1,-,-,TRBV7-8,CASRQGTVNTEAFF,TGTGCCAGCAGGCAGGGGACGGTGAACACTGAAGCTTTCTTT
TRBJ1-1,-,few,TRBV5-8,CASTPGSEAFF,TGTGCCAGCACCCCGGGGAGTGAAGCTTTCTTT
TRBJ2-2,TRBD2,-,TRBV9,CASSGTSAGELFF,TGTGCCAGCAGCGGCACTAGCGCCGGGGAGCTGTTTTTT
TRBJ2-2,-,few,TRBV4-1,CASSQNVGFGELFF,TGCGCCAGCAGCCAAAATGTGGGATTCGGGGAGCTGTTTTTT
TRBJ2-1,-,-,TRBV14,CASQGLGEQFF,TGTGCCAGCCAGGGGTTAGGGGAGCAGTTCTTC
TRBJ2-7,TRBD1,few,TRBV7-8,CASSPRTGLYEQYF,TGTGCCAGCAGCCCAAGGACAGGGCTCTACGAGCAGTACTTC
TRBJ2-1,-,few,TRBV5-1,CASSLQGEGYNEQFF,TGCGCCAGCAGCCTACAGGGTGAGGGCTACAATGAGCAGTTCTTC
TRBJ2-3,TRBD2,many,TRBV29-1,CSVESRTSGSPDTQYF,TGCAGCGTTGAATCCCGGACTAGCGGGAGCCCAGATACGCAGTATTTT
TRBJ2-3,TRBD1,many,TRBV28,CASSLLFRHTGGGTDTQYF,TGTGCCAGCAGTTTATTGTTTCGGCATACAGGGGGCGGCACAGATACGCAGTATTTT
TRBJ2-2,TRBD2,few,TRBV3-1,CASSQEGTSGTRTGELFF,TGTGCCAGCAGCCAAGAGGGGACTAGCGGGACCCGCACCGGGGAGCTGTTTTTT
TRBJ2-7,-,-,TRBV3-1,CASSQELVGLYEQYF,TGTGCCAGCAGCCAAGAACTAGTAGGTCTCTACGAGCAGTACTTC